Following are 28 T cell receptor beta chains from one sample sequenced in a study of T cell repertoires in aging, cancer and after chemotherapy. TCR beta rearrangements were amplified from peripheral blood genomic DNA. TRB rearrangements spanning V, D and J were amplified using mixed TRB-A/B primers. TCRdb redid the calling of the multiplex PCR reads with MiXCR, one entry per CDR3 protein. Seen here are some 9,300 distinct CDR3 sequences, under 25% observed once, and the top ten hold roughly 13%. The sample taken for sequencing was blood. All receptors derive from a human donor with a blood cancer. The donor label of this sample is uncertain.

The chain uses TRBV6-5 and TRBJ1-3; 9 positions agree with TRBD1. Germline CDR1 reads MNHEY; CDR2 reads SVGAGI. After removal of 0 bases from V and 10 bases from J, the junction contained 10 bases not matched to a gene. This CDR3 has 16 amino acids. CDR3 in amino acids: CASSYSGGDRVKTIYF. Written as DNA, the CDR3 is TGTGCCAGCAGTTACTCGGGGGGGGACAGGGTGAAAACCATATATTTT.

V gene TRBV19 combines with J gene TRBJ2-3; 9 bases match TRBD2. Trimming at V came to 5 bases and at J to 6 bases, leaving 6 bases not matched to a gene. The CDR3 runs to 14 residues. Germline loops: CDR1 LNHDA, CDR2 SQIVND (reference sequence). CDR3 coding DNA: TGTGCCAGTAGTTTTGCGGGAGGGCCGGATACGCAGTATTTT. It codes for CASSFAGGPDTQYF.

This clonotype is judged medium-sized (0.01 to 0.1%). This sequence joins TRBV29-1 and TRBJ2-7, with 8 nucleotides matching TRBD2. The junction had 13 bases not matched to a gene; V was cut back by 7 bases and J by 2 bases. The CDR3 consists of 15 residues. The germline V gene encodes CDR1 SQVTM and CDR2 ANQGSEA. This CDR3 reads CSAKGLAGGAYEQYF. Here the CDR3 DNA reads TGCAGCGCCAAAGGGCTAGCGGGTGGTGCCTACGAGCAGTACTTC.

The sample holds a few counts of this clonotype. The genes are TRBV18 and TRBJ1-1; the D gene is possibly TRBD1 (5 bases). V lost 0 bases, J lost 1 base, and 9 bases lay in between. This CDR3 has 15 residues. Germline lookup yields CDR1 KGHSH and CDR2 LQKENI. In DNA form, the CDR3 reads TGTGCCAGCTCACCACCCGCCGGACAGAACACTGAAGCTTTCTTT. Its protein product is CASSPPAGQNTEAFF.

This clonotype has at least ten counts. V gene TRBV6-5 combines with J gene TRBJ2-7; 9 bases are a match to TRBD1. CDR3 length: 15 amino acids. V gave up 6 bases and J gave up 5 bases; unmatched junction bases: 11. The germline V gene encodes CDR1 MNHEY and CDR2 SVGAGI. The CDR3 bases are TGTGCCAGCAGGGGAGGGACAGGGATATGGAACGAGCAGTACTTC. Translating it yields CASRGGTGIWNEQYF.

The rearrangement links TRBV28 to TRBJ2-7; D not certain. V lost 4 bases to trimming and J lost 3 bases, with 16 bases between them. Germline CDR1 is MDHEN and CDR2 is SYDVKM. The CDR3 extends over 15 amino acids. The CDR3 sequence is CASSSIISEHYEQYF. The CDR3 nucleotides read TGTGCCAGCAGTTCGATAATCAGTGAACACTACGAGCAGTACTTC. Full variable domain (missing parts from reference TRBV28 and TRBJ2-7): DVKVTQSSRYLVKRTGEKVFLECVQDMDHENMFWYRQDPGLGLRLIYFSYDVKMKEKGDIPEGYSVSREKKERFSLILESASTNQTSMYLCASSSIISEHYEQYFGPGTRLTVT.

This clonotype came up a few times. The chain carries TRBV7-2 and TRBJ1-5; no reliable D call. The length of the CDR3 is 16 residues. The germline gives CDR1 SGHTA, CDR2 FQGNSA. Trimming took off 5 bases at V and 0 bases at J, with 14 bases between the two ends. CDR3 protein: CASSPRNAVSNQPQHF. DNA of the CDR3: TGTGCCAGCAGCCCCCGCAACGCCGTTAGCAATCAGCCCCAGCATTTT.

This clonotype was observed a few times. The V call is TRBV7-9, the J call TRBJ1-5; tentatively, D is TRBD1 (6 bases). The V end lost 1 base, the J end lost 5 bases, and 6 bases lay between the germline ends. The germline CDR1 and CDR2 sequences are SEHNR and FQNEAQ (reference sequence). The CDR3 length is 13 residues. The CDR3 nucleotides read TGTGCCAGCAGCTTAGAGGGGGATCAGCCCCAGCATTTT. This translates into CASSLEGDQPQHF.

This clonotype is medium-sized. The gene calls are TRBV12-3 or TRBV12-4 and TRBJ1-6, with D unclear. Trimming took off 6 bases at V and 5 bases at J, with 5 bases between the two ends. The CDR3 totals 12 residues. CDR3 coding DNA: TGTGCCAGCAGCATCGATAATTCACCCCTCCACTTT. Residues: CASSIDNSPLHF.

Turning to this clonotype: A much larger clone differs from this one at a single base, so this may be a read error. V gene TRBV27 combines with J gene TRBJ2-7; D is unresolved. Germline values: CDR1 MNHEY, CDR2 SMNVEV (reference sequence). The CDR3 spans 14 residues. The CDR3 nucleotides read TGTGCCAGCAATTTAACCCCGTATCCCTACGAGCAGTACTTC. This encodes CASNLTPYPYEQYF.

This clonotype turned up a few times. The genes are TRBV5-1 and TRBJ1-5; no firm D call. This CDR3 is 17 amino acids long. Germline CDR1 is SGHRS and CDR2 is YFSETQ. The V end lost 0 bases, the J end lost 3 bases, and 16 bases lay between the germline ends. CDR3 sequence reads: CASSLGYPPQTNQPQHF. Here the CDR3 DNA reads TGCGCCAGCAGCTTGGGGTACCCACCTCAAACCAATCAGCCCCAGCATTTT.

This clonotype came up a few times. The chain is built from TRBV20-1 and TRBJ2-7, with TRBD1 as a possible D gene (5 bases). Germline assignment: CDR1 DFQATT and CDR2 SNEGSKA (reference sequence). There are 14 residues in the CDR3. V was clipped by 6 bases and J by 2 bases, with 17 bases between them. The CDR3 reads CSAPLGQGTYEQYF. The DNA of the CDR3 is TGCAGTGCCCCCCTCGGTCAGGGTACCTACGAGCAGTACTTC.

The V call is TRBV21-1, the J call TRBJ1-2; the table gives TRBD1 as D, unverified against the DNA. TRBV21-1 represents a pseudogene. CDR3 length equals 14 residues. The CDR3 nucleotides read TGTGCCAGCAGCGGGACAGAAGCTAACTATGGCTACACCTTC. Its protein product is CASSGTEANYGYTF.

The chain joins TRBV5-5 to TRBJ1-1; D call uncertain. The germline gives CDR1 SGHKS, CDR2 YYEKEE (reference sequence). This CDR3 has 15 residues. V shed 4 bases and J shed 5 bases, with 18 bases lying between them. CDR3 region: CASSPDVGLRTEAFF. CDR3 bases: TGTGCCAGCAGCCCGGACGTGGGTTTAAGGACTGAAGCTTTCTTT.

This clonotype showed up just a few times. This rearrangement joins TRBV5-1 to TRBJ1-1; D gene uncertain. Trimming removed 3 bases from V and 0 bases from J, with 15 bases in between. CDR3 length: 16 residues. Germline CDR1 is SGHRS and CDR2 is YFSETQ. The CDR3 reads CASSSNAQGMNTEAFF. The CDR3 DNA is TGCGCCAGCAGCTCGAACGCTCAAGGGATGAACACTGAAGCTTTCTTT. The full variable domain, with the rest looked up from reference TRBV5-1 and TRBJ1-1, is KAGVTQTPRYLIKTRGQQVTLSCSPISGHRSVSWYQQTPGQGLQFLFEYFSETQRNKGNFPGRFSGRQFSNSRSEMNVSTLELGDSALYLCASSSNAQGMNTEAFFGQGTRLTVV.

The chain couples TRBV25-1 to TRBJ2-2; D is unclear. V was shortened by 6 bases and J by 7 bases, with 12 bases between the two germline ends. The CDR3 is made up of 13 amino acids. Germline CDR1 reads MGHDK; CDR2 reads SYGVNS. In DNA form, the CDR3 reads TGTGCCAGCAGGAATTATGGTGGCGGGGAGCTGTTTTTT. Residues: CASRNYGGGELFF. The complete variable domain, with remaining parts taken from reference TRBV25-1 and TRBJ2-2, reads EADIYQTPRYLVIGTGKKITLECSQTMGHDKMYWYQQDPGMELHLIHYSYGVNSTEKGDLSSESTVSRIRTEHFPLTLESARPSHTSQYLCASRNYGGGELFFGEGSRLTVL.

The chain carries TRBV5-1 and TRBJ2-5; the D gene is possibly TRBD2 (6 bases). The CDR3 sequence is 13 residues long. The V gene's germline CDR1 is SGHRS and CDR2 YFSETQ. V was trimmed by 3 bases and J by 5 bases, leaving 11 bases between them. The CDR3 reads CASSSWRDETQYF. In nucleotides, the CDR3 is TGCGCCAGCAGCTCCTGGCGGGACGAGACCCAGTACTTC.

The chain combines TRBV6-1 with TRBJ1-1; the D gene is possibly TRBD1 (6 bases). Trimming removed 6 bases from V and 7 bases from J, with 15 bases in between. Germline V CDR1 and CDR2: MNHNS, SASEGT. CDR3 size: 13 residues. Written as DNA, the CDR3 is TGTGCCAGCAGGGTAGGACAGAATATTGAAGCTTTCTTT. Protein sequence: CASRVGQNIEAFF.

This clonotype has just one count. The chain is built from TRBV20-1 and TRBJ2-3, with TRBD1 matching over 8 bases. Trimming removed 6 bases from V and 2 bases from J; junction bases left unmatched: 7. This CDR3 spans 14 amino acids. CDR1 is DFQATT and CDR2 is SNEGSKA in the germline V gene (reference sequence). This CDR3 reads CSAPDRAFTDTQYF. CDR3 nucleotide sequence: TGCAGTGCCCCGGACAGGGCCTTCACAGATACGCAGTATTTT.

This clonotype was recorded a few times. V and J are TRBV7-2 and TRBJ2-1; 7 bases align to TRBD2. Germline V CDR1 and CDR2: SGHTA, FQGNSA. J lost 5 bases, V lost 2 bases, and 6 bases had no gene match. The CDR3 loop spans 15 amino acids. CDR3 in amino acids: CASSLLGTINNEQFF. In DNA form, the CDR3 reads TGTGCCAGCAGCTTACTTGGGACTATTAACAATGAGCAGTTCTTC.

By share, this clonotype ranks as medium-sized. The genes are TRBV19 and TRBJ2-3; weak D call: TRBD1 (6 bases). The germline V gene has CDR1 LNHDA and CDR2 SQIVND (reference sequence). V lost 7 bases to trimming and J lost 5 bases, with 10 bases between them. The CDR3 runs 12 residues. The CDR3 is CASTETGDTQYF. CDR3 in DNA: TGTGCCAGTACAGAGACAGGAGATACGCAGTATTTT.

In this sample, this clonotype is medium-sized. The rearrangement uses TRBV27 and TRBJ2-1; D not certain. The CDR3 totals 12 residues. CDR1 and CDR2 (germline): MNHEY, SMNVEV (reference sequence). The V gene lost 6 bases and the J gene lost 6 bases, with 9 bases spanning the gap. CDR3 protein: CASSRMGNEQFF. The CDR3, as DNA: TGTGCCAGCAGCCGGATGGGCAATGAGCAGTTCTTC.

The chain uses TRBV29-1 and TRBJ1-1, with D hard to call. Trimming pared 8 bases from V and 0 bases from J, leaving 10 bases between. The CDR3 covers 12 residues. The germline V gene encodes CDR1 SQVTM and CDR2 ANQGSEA. CDR3 protein: CSTTDLNTEAFF. CDR3 DNA sequence: TGCAGCACTACCGACTTGAACACTGAAGCTTTCTTT. The full variable domain, rest sourced from reference TRBV29-1 and TRBJ1-1, is SAVISQKPSRDICQRGTSLTIQCQVDSQVTMMFWYRQQPGQSLTLIATANQGSEATYESGFVIDKFPISRPNLTFSTLTVSNMSPEDSSIYLCSTTDLNTEAFFGQGTRLTVV.

This chain connects TRBV6-1 to TRBJ2-7; D is possibly TRBD1 (6 bases). Trimming took off 2 bases at V and 9 bases at J, with 8 bases between the two ends. CDR1 is MNHNS, CDR2 SASEGT, per germline. The CDR3 is made up of 11 amino acids. The CDR3 coding sequence is TGTGCCAGCAGTGAAACAGGGTGGCAGTACTTC. Its protein product is CASSETGWQYF.

The chain links TRBV12-3 or TRBV12-4 to TRBJ1-5, with D unresolved. V was clipped by 3 bases and J by 7 bases, with 7 bases between them. The CDR3 totals 12 residues. CDR3 sequence: CASSLWEQPQHF. The CDR3 bases are TGTGCCAGCAGTTTGTGGGAGCAGCCCCAGCATTTT.

This clonotype is medium-sized in the sample. The chain joins TRBV19 to TRBJ1-1; 8 bases align to TRBD1. This CDR3 comprises 15 residues. With 7 bases clipped from V and 0 bases from J, the junction kept 7 bases outside the gene matches. Germline CDR1 LNHDA, CDR2 SQIVND (reference sequence). In DNA form, the CDR3 reads TGTGCCAGTAACTATGGGACAGGCCTGAACACTGAAGCTTTCTTT. This encodes CASNYGTGLNTEAFF.

The chain links TRBV5-1 to TRBJ1-5; TRBD1 might be the D (5 bases). From germline, CDR1 is SGHRS and CDR2 YFSETQ. The CDR3 loop spans 15 amino acids. V was pared by 4 bases and J by 5 bases, with 16 bases between. The CDR3 here is CASSPGGGGHQPQHF. Here the CDR3 DNA reads TGCGCCAGCAGCCCCGGGGGGGGAGGACATCAGCCCCAGCATTTT.

The rearrangement links TRBV9 to TRBJ2-5; TRBD2 matches 10 bases. CDR3 length: 15 amino acids. The germline CDR1 and CDR2 sequences are SGDLS and YYNGEE. After removal of 7 bases from V and 0 bases from J, the junction contained 6 bases not matched to a gene. The CDR3 DNA reads TGTGCCAGCGGAACTAGCGGGGCTTACCAAGAGACCCAGTACTTC. It yields the protein CASGTSGAYQETQYF.